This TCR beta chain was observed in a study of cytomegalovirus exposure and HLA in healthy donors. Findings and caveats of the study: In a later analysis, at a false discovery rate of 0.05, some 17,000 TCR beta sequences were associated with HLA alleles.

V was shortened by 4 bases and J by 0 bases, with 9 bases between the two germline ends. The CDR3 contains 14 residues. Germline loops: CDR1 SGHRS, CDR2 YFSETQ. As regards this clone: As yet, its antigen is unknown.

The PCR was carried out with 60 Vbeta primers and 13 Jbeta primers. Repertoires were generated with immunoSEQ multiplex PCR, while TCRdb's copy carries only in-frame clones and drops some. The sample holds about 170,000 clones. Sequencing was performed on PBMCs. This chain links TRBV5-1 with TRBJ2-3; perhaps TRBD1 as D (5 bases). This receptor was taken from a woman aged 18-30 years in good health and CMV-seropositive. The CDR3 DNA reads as TGCGCCAGCAGCCCGACAGCTAGCACAGATACGCAGTATTTT. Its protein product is CASSPTASTDTQYF.